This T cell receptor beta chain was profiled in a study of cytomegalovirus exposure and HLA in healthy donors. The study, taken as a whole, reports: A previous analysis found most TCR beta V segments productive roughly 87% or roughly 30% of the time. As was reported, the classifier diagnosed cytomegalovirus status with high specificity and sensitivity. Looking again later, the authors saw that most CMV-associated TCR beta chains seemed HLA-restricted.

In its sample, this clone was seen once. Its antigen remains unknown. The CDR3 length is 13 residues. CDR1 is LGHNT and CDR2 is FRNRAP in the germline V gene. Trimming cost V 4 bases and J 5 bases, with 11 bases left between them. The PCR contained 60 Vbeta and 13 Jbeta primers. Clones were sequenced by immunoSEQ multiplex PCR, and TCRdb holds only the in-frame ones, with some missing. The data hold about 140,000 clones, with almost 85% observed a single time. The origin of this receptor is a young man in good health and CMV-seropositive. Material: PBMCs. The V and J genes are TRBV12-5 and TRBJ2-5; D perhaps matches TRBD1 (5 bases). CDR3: CASGSGLGETQYF. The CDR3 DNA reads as TGTGCTAGTGGTTCAGGGTTAGGGGAGACCCAGTACTTC.